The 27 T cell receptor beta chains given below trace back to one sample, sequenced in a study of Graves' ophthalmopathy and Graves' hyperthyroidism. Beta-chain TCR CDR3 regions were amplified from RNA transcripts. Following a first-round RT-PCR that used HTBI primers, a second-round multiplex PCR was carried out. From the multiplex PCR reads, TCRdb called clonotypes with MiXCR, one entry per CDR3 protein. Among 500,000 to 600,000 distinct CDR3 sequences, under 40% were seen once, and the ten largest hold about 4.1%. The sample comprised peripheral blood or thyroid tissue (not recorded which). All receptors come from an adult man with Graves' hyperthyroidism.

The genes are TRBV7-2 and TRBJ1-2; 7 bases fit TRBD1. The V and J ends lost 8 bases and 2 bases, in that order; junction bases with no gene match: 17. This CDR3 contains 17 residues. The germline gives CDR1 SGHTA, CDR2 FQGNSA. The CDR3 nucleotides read TGTGCCAGCCGTCTGACCCATACAGGGGTTCTGAACTATGGCTACACCTTC. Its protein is CASRLTHTGVLNYGYTF.

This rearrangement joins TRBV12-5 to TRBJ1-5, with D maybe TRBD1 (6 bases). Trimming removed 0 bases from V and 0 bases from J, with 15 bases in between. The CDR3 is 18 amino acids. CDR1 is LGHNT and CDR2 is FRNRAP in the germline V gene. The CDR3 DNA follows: TGTGCTAGTGGTTTGGTATTGGGGGGCGCCTTTAGCAATCAGCCCCAGCATTTT. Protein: CASGLVLGGAFSNQPQHF.

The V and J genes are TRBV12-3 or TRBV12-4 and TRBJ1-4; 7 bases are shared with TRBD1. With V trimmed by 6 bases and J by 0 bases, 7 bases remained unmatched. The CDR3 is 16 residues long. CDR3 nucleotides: TGTGCCAGCAGGCCATACCAGGGGGCAACTAATGAAAAACTGTTTTTT. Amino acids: CASRPYQGATNEKLFF.

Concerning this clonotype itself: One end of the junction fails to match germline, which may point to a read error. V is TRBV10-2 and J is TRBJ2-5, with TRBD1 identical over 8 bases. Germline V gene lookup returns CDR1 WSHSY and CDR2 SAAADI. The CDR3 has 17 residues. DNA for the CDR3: TGCGCCAACAGTAAGGAAGACAGGGGCGCAGCCCAAGAGACCCAGTACTTC. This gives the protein CANSKEDRGAAQETQYF.

The CDR3 loop reads CASSPQGRQETQYF. Here the CDR3 DNA reads TGTGCCAGCTCACCACAGGGGCGCCAAGAGACCCAGTACTTC. The chain links TRBV25-1 to TRBJ2-5; TRBD1 aligns across 7 bases. The CDR3 has 14 amino acids. V lost 8 bases, J lost 1 base, and 7 bases stayed unmatched. Germline loops: CDR1 MGHDK, CDR2 SYGVNS.

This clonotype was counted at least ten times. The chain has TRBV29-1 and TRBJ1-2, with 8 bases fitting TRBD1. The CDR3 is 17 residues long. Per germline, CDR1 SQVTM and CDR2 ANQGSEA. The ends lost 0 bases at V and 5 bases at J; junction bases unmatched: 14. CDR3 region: CSVEDQWRGRGLYGYTF. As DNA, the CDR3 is TGCAGCGTTGAAGATCAATGGCGAGGCAGGGGGCTTTATGGCTACACCTTC.

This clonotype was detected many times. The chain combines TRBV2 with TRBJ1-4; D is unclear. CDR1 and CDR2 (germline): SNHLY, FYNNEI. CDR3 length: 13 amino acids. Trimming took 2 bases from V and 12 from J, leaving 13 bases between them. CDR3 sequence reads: CASSEQEMTELFF. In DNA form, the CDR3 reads TGTGCCAGCAGTGAACAGGAAATGACTGAACTGTTTTTT.

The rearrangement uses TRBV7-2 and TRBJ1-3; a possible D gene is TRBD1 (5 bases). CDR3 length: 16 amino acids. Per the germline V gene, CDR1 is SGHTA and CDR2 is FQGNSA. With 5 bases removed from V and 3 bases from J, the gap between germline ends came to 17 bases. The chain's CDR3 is CASSVQAPRSGNTIYF. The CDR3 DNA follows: TGTGCCAGCAGCGTACAGGCCCCCAGGAGTGGAAACACCATATATTTT.

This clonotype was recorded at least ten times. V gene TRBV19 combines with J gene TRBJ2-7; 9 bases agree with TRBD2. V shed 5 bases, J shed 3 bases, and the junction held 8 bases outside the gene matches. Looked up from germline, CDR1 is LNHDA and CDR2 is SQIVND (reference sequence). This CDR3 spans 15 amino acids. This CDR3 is CASSRIAGAGYEQYF. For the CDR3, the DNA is TGTGCCAGTAGTCGAATAGCGGGGGCGGGCTACGAGCAGTACTTC.

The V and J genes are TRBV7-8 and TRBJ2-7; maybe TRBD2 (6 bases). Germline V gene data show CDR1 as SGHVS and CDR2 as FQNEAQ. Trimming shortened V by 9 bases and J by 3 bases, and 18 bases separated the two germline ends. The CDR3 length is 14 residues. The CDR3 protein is CASRNSGSNYEQYF. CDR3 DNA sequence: TGTGCCAGTCGAAATAGCGGATCAAACTACGAGCAGTACTTC.

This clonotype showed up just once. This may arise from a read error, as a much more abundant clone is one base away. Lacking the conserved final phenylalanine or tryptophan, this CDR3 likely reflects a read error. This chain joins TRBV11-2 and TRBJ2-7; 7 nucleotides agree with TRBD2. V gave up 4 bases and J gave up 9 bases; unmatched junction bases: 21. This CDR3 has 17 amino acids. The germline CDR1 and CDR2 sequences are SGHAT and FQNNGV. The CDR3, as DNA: TGTGCCAGCAGCTCGACCACCGGGACGGGACTACGAGTCGGGCAGTACCTC. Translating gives CASSSTTGTGLRVGQYL.

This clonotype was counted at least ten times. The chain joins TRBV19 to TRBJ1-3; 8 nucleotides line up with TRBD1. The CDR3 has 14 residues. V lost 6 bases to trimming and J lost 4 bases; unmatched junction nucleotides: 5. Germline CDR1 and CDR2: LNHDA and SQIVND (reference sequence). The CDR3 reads CASRSGQGGNTIYF. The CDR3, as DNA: TGTGCCAGTAGATCCGGACAGGGAGGAAACACCATATATTTT.

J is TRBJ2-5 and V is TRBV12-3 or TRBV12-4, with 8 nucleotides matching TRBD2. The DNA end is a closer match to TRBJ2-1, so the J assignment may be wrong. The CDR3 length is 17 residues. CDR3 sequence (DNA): TGTGCCAGCAGTCCATCTAGCGGGTGGGGGGCCTACAATGAGCAGTTCTTC. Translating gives CASSPSSGWGAYNEQFF.

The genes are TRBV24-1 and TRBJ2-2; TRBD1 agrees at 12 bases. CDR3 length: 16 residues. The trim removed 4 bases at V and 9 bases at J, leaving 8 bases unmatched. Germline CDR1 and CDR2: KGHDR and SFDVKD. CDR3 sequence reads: CATSDAGQGADRELFF. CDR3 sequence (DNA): TGTGCCACCAGTGACGCGGGACAGGGGGCCGACCGGGAGCTGTTTTTT.

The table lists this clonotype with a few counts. Written as DNA, the CDR3 is TGCGCCAGCAGGGCCCCGTTACCAGATACGCAGTATTTT. It encodes CASRAPLPDTQYF. The chain combines TRBV5-1 with TRBJ2-3; D not certain. The CDR3 runs 13 residues. V lost 5 bases to trimming and J lost 4 bases, with 11 bases between them. CDR1 and CDR2 from the germline V gene are SGHRS and YFSETQ.

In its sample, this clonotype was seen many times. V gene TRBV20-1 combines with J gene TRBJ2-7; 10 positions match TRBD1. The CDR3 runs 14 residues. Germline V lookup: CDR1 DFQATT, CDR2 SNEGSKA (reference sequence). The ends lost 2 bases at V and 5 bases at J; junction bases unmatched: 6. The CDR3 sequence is CSARWTGGQHEQYF. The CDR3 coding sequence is TGCAGTGCTAGATGGACAGGGGGGCAACACGAGCAGTACTTC.

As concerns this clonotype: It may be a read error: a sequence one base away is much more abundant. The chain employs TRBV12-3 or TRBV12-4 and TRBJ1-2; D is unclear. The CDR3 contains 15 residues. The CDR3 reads CASSLSRTSNYGHTF. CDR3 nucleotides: TGTGCCAGCAGTTTATCCCGGACCTCTAACTATGGCCACACCTTC.

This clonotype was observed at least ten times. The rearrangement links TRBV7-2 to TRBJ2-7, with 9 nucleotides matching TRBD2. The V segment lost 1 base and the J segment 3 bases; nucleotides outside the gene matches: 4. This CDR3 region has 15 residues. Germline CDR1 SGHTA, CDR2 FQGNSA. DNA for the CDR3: TGTGCCAGCAGCTTAGGCGGGGGGGTATACTACGAGCAGTACTTC. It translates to CASSLGGGVYYEQYF.

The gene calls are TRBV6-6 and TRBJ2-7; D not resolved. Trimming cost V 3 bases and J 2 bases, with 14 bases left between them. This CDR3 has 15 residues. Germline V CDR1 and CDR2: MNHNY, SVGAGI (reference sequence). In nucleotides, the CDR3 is TGTGCCAGCAGTTATGAGCGAAGGGTACCCTACGAGCAGTACTTC. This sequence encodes CASSYERRVPYEQYF.

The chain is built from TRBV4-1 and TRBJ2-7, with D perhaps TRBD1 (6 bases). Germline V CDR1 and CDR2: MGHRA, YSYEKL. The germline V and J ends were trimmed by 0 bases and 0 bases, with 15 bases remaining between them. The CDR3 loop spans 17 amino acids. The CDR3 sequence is CASSQDPAGTLSYEQYF. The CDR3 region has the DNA TGCGCCAGCAGCCAAGATCCCGCCGGGACACTCTCCTACGAGCAGTACTTC.

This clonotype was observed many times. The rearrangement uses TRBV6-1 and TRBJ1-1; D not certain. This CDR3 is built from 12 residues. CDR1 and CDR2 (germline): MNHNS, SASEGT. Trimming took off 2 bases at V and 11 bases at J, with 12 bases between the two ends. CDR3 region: CASSEQVSEAFF. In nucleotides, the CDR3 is TGTGCCAGCAGTGAACAAGTTTCCGAGGCTTTCTTT.

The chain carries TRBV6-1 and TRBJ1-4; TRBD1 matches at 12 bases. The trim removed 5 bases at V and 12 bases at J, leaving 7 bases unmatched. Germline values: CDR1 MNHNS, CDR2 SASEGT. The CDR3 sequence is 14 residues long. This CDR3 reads CASSHGTGGGELFF. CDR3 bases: TGTGCCAGCAGTCACGGGACAGGGGGCGGAGAACTGTTTTTT.

CDR3 amino acids: CSVDGAAGRNTEAFF. The DNA for the CDR3 is TGCAGCGTTGATGGGGCGGCAGGGAGGAACACTGAAGCTTTCTTT. The chain recombines TRBV29-1 with TRBJ1-1; the D gene is possibly TRBD1 (5 bases). V lost 3 bases to trimming and J lost 1 base, with 15 bases between them. Germline CDR1 is SQVTM and CDR2 is ANQGSEA. CDR3 length: 15 residues. Full variable domain (remainder filled in from reference TRBV29-1 and TRBJ1-1): SAVISQKPSRDICQRGTSLTIQCQVDSQVTMMFWYRQQPGQSLTLIATANQGSEATYESGFVIDKFPISRPNLTFSTLTVSNMSPEDSSIYLCSVDGAAGRNTEAFFGQGTRLTVV.

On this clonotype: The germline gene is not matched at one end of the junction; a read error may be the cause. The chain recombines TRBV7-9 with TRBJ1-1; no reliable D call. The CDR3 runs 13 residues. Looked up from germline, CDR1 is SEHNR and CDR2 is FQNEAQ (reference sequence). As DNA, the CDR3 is TGTGCCAGCAGCATAGTAACGGGAGAACGGGCTTTCTTC. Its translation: CASSIVTGERAFF.

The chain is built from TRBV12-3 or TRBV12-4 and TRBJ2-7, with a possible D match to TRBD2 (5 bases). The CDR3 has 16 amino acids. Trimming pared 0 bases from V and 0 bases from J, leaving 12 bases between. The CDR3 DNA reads TGTGCCAGCAGTTTAGCGGCGGGCCTTAGCTCCTACGAGCAGTACTTC. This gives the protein CASSLAAGLSSYEQYF.

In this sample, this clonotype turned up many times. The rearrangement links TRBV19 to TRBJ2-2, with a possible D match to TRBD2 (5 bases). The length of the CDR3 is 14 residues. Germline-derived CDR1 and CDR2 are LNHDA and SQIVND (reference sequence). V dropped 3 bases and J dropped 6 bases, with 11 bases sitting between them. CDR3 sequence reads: CASSMGVGAGELFF. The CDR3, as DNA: TGTGCCAGTAGTATGGGAGTTGGGGCCGGGGAGCTGTTTTTT.

Here the CDR3 reads CSVEEGLAGGVETQYF. The CDR3 DNA reads TGCAGCGTTGAAGAGGGACTAGCGGGAGGGGTGGAGACCCAGTACTTC. The chain carries TRBV29-1 and TRBJ2-5, with TRBD2 identical over 16 bases. The CDR3 runs 16 residues. V dropped 0 bases and J dropped 5; count of bases not matched to a gene: 3. Per the germline V gene, CDR1 is SQVTM and CDR2 is ANQGSEA. Drawing the rest from reference TRBV29-1 and TRBJ2-5, the complete variable domain is SAVISQKPSRDICQRGTSLTIQCQVDSQVTMMFWYRQQPGQSLTLIATANQGSEATYESGFVIDKFPISRPNLTFSTLTVSNMSPEDSSIYLCSVEEGLAGGVETQYFGPGTRLLVL.